Below are 6 T cell receptor beta chains sequenced from a single sample in a study of blood T cell repertoires in COVID-19. Measured with immunoSEQ multiplex PCR; TCRdb has only the in-frame clones, and not every one. The repertoire holds fewer than 200,000 clones, with almost 85% as singletons. Sequenced sample: peripheral blood. The receptor source for this set is a man aged 40-55 years who had recovered from COVID-19.

This chain connects TRBV6-2 or TRBV6-3 to TRBJ2-7; 10 bases are a match to TRBD1. The CDR3 totals 16 residues. Germline CDR1 and CDR2: MNHEY and SVGEGT. V shed 0 bases and J 6 bases; nucleotides not matched to a gene: 8. CDR3 in DNA: TGTGCCAGCAGTTACTCCGGGACAGGGGTAACTTTCGAGCAGTACTTC. It translates to CASSYSGTGVTFEQYF.

The chain carries TRBV9 and TRBJ1-1, with D possibly TRBD1 on 6 matching bases. V lost 4 bases and J 2 bases, leaving 12 bases between the germline ends. The CDR3 covers 14 residues. The germline V gene encodes CDR1 SGDLS and CDR2 YYNGEE. The CDR3 bases are TGTGCCAGCAGCCCAACAGGGAGCAACACTGAAGCTTTCTTT. Amino acids: CASSPTGSNTEAFF.

This clone was seen once. CDR3 residues: CASHTRGRIETQYF. The DNA for the CDR3 is TGTGCCAGCCACACCAGGGGGCGCATAGAGACCCAGTACTTC. The genes are TRBV6-5 and TRBJ2-5; 8 nucleotides match TRBD1. The V gene's germline CDR1 is MNHEY and CDR2 SVGAGI. This CDR3 is 14 amino acids long. Unmatched junction bases numbered 9, after V lost 8 bases and J lost 4 bases.

The chain is built from TRBV3-1 (or the pseudogene TRBV3-2) and TRBJ1-2; no clear D gene. The CDR3 runs to 18 residues. The V end was cut by 0 bases, the J end by 1 base, with 18 bases between. The germline CDR1 and CDR2 sequences are LGHDT and YNNKEL (reference sequence). Here the CDR3 reads CASSQDGEVARGNYGYTF. The CDR3 bases are TGTGCCAGCAGCCAAGATGGGGAGGTGGCGCGGGGTAACTATGGCTACACCTTC.

This clone was picked up one time. V is TRBV9 and J is TRBJ1-3; the match to TRBD1 covers 8 bases. The CDR3 is 15 amino acids. In germline, CDR1 is SGDLS, CDR2 YYNGEE. Trimming cost V 1 base and J 2 bases; bases outside gene matches: 2. The CDR3 is CASSVTQGAGNTIYF. The CDR3 DNA reads TGTGCCAGCAGCGTAACACAGGGGGCTGGAAACACCATATATTTT. The variable domain in full, completed from reference TRBV9 and TRBJ1-3, reads DSGVTQTPKHLITATGQRVTLRCSPRSGDLSVYWYQQSLDQGLQFLIQYYNGEERAKGNILERFSAQQFPDLHSELNLSSLELGDSALYFCASSVTQGAGNTIYFGEGSWLTVV.

The rearrangement joins TRBV12-3 or TRBV12-4 to TRBJ1-1, with D possibly being TRBD1 (6 bases). V gave up 7 bases and J gave up 5 bases, with 14 bases separating them. This CDR3 has 13 amino acids. CDR3 residues: CASTSTGETEAFF. CDR3 DNA: TGTGCCAGCACCTCGACAGGAGAGACTGAAGCTTTCTTT.